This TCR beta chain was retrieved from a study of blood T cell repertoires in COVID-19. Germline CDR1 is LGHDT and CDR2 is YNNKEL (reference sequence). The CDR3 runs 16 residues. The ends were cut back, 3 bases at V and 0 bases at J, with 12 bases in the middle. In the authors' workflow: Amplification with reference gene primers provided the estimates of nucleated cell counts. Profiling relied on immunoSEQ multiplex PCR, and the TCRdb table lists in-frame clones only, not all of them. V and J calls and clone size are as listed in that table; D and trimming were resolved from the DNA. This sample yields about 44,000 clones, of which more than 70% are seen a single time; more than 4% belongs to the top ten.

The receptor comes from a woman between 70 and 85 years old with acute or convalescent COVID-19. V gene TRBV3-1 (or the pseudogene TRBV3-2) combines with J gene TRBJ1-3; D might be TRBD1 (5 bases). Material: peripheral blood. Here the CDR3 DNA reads TGTGCCAGCAGCCATAGGGGCGGCGACTCTGGAAACACCATATATTTT. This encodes CASSHRGGDSGNTIYF.